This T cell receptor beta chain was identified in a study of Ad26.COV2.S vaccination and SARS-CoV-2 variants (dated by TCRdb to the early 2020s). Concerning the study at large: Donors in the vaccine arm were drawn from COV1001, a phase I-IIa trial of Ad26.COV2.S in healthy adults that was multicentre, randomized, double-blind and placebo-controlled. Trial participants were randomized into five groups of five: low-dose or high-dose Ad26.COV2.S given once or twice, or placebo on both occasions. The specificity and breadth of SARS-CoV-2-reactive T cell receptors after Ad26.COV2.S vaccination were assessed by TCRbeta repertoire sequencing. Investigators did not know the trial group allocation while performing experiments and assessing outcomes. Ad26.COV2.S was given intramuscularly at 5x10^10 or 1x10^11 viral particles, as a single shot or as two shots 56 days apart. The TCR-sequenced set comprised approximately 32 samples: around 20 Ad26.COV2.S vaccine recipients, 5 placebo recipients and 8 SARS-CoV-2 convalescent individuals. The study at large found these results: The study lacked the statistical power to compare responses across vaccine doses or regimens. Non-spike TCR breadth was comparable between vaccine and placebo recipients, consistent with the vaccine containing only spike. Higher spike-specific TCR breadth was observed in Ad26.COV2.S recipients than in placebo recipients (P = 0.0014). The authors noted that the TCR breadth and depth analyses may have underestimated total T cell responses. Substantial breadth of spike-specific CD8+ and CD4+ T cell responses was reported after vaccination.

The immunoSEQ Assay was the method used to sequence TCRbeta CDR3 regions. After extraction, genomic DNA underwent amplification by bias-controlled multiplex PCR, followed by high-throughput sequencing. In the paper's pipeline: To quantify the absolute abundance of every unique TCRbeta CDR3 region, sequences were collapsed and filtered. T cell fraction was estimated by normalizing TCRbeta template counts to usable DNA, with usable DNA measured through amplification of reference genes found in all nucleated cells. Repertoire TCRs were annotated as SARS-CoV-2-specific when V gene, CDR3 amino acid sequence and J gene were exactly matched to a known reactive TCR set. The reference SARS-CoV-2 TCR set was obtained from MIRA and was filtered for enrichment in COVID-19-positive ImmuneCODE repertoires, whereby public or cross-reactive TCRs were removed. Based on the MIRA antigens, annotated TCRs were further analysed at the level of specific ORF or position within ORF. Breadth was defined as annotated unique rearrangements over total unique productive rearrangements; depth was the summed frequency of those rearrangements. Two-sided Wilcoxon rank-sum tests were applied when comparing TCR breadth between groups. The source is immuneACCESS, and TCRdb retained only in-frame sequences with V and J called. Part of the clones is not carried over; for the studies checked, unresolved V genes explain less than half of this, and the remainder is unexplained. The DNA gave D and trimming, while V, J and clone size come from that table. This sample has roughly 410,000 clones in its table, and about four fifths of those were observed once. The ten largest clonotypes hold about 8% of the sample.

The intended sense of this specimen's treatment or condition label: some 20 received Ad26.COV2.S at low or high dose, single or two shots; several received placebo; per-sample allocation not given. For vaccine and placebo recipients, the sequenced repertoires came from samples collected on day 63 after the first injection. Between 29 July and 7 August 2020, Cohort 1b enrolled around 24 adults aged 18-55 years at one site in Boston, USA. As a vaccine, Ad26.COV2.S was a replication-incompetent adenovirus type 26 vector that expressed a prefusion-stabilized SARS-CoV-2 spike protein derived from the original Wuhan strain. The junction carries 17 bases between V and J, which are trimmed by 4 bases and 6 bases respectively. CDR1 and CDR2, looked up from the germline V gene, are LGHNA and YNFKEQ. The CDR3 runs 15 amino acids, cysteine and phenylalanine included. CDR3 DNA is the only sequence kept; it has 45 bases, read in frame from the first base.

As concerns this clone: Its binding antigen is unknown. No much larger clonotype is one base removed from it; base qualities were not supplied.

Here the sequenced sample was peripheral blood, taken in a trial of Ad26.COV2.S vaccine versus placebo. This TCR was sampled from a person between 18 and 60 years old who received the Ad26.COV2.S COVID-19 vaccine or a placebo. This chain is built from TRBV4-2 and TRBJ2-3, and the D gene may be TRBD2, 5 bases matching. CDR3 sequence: CASSPKADRGDTQYF. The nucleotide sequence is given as TGTGCCAGCAGCCCCAAGGCCGATCGAGGGGATACGCAGTATTTT.